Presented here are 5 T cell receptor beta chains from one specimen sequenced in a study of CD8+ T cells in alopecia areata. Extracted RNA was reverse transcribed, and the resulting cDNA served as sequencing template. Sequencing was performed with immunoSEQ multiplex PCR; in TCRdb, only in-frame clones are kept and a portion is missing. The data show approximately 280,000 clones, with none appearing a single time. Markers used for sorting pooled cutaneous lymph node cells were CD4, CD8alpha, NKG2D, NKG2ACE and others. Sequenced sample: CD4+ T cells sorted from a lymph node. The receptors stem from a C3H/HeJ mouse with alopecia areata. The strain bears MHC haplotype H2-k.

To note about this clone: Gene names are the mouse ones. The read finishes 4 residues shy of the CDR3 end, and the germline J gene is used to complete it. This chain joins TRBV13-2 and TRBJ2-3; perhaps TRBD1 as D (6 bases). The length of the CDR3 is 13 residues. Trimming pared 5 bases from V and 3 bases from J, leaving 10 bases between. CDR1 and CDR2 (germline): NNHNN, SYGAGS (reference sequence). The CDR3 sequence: CASGAGTAETLYF. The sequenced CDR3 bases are TGTGCCAGCGGGGCCGGGACAGCAGAA.

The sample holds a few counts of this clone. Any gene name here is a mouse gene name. The CDR3 bases that were read are TGTGCCAGCAGCCAGGGGAGGGACTATGCT. Its translation is CASSQGRDYA. The whole CDR3 protein is CASSQGRDYAEQFF. V is TRBV5 and J is TRBJ2-1; no reliable D call. The missing CDR3 end, 4 residues past where the read stops, is filled in from the germline J gene. The germline CDR1 and CDR2 sequences are LGHNA and YNLKQL (reference sequence). This CDR3 comprises 14 residues. Trimming removed 3 bases from V and 2 bases from J, with 8 bases in between.

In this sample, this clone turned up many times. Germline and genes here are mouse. CDR3 sequence reads: CASSRQGEPYNSPLYF. CDR3 DNA, as far as it was read: TGTGCCAGCAGTCGACAGGGGGAGCCCTATAATTCGCCC. The J gene is TRBJ1-6, the V gene TRBV3; 9 nucleotides line up with TRBD1. Read coverage stops 3 residues before the CDR3 terminus; the germline J gene supplies the remainder. TRBJ1-6 is an ORF, and what it does is uncertain. The CDR3 is 16 residues long. J was trimmed by 2 bases and V by 6 bases; bases with no gene match: 5. Germline values: CDR1 SNHLY, CDR2 FYNGKV (reference sequence).

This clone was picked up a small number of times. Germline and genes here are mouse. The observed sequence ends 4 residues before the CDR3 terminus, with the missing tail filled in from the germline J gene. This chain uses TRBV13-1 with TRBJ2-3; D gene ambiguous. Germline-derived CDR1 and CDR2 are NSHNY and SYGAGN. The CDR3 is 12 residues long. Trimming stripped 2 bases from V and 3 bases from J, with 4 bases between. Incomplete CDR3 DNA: TGTGCCAGCAGTGAACAGGCAGAA. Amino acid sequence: CASSEQAE. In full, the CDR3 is CASSEQAETLYF.

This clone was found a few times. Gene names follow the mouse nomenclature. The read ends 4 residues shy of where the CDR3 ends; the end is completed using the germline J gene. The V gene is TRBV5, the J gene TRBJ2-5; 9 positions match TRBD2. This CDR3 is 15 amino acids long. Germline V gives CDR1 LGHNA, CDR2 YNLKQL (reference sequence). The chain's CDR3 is CASSQDRDWEDTQYF. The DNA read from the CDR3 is TGTGCCAGCAGCCAAGACCGGGACTGGGAAGAC.